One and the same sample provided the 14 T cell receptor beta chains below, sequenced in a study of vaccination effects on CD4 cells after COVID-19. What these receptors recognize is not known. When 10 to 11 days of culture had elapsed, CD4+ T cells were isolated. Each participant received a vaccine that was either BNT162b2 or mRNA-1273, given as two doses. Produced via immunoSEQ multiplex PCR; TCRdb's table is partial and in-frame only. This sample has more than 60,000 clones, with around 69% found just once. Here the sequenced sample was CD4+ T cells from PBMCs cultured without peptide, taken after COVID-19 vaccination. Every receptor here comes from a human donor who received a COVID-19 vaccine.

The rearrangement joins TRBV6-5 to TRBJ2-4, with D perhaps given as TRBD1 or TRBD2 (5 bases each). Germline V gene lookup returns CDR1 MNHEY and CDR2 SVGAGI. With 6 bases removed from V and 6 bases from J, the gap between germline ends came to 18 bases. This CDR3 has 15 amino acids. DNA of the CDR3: TGTGCCAGCAGGTTAACCTCTCCTGGGGGAAACATTCAGTACTTC. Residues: CASRLTSPGGNIQYF.

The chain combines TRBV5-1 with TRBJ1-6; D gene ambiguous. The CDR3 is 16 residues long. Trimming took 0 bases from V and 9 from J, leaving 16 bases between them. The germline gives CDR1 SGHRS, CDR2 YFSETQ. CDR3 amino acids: CASSLEAPALGSPLHF. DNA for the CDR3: TGCGCCAGCAGCTTGGAGGCTCCGGCTTTGGGTTCACCCCTCCACTTT.

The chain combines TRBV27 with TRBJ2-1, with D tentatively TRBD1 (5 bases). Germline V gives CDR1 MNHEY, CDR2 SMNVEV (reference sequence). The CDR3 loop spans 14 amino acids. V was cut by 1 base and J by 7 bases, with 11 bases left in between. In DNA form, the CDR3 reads TGTGCCAGCAGTTTATTTGCAGGGCGTAATGAGCAGTTCTTC. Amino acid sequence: CASSLFAGRNEQFF.

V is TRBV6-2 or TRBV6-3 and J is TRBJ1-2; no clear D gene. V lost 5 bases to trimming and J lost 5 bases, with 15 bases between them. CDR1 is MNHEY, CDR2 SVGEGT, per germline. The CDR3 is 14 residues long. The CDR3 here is CASSRAGESYGYTF. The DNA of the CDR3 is TGTGCCAGCAGTCGCGCGGGAGAATCATATGGCTACACCTTC.

CDR3 coding DNA: TGTGCCAGCAGCCTCCCATTATGGGGTAGAAGGCTCCTCGAGCAGTACGTC. It translates to CASSLPLWGRRLLEQYV. The J gene is TRBJ2-7, the V gene TRBV3-1 (or the pseudogene TRBV3-2); D not resolved. Germline V gene lookup returns CDR1 LGHDT and CDR2 YNNKEL (reference sequence). V was shortened by 4 bases and J by 6 bases, with 25 bases between the two germline ends. The CDR3 runs to 17 residues.

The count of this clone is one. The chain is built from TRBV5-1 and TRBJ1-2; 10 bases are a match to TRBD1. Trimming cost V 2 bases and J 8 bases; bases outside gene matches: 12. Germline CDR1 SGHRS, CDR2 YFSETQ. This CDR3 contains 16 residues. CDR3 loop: CASSLRDRGRTEGYTF. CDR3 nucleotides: TGCGCCAGCAGCTTACGAGACAGGGGGCGGACGGAAGGCTACACCTTC.

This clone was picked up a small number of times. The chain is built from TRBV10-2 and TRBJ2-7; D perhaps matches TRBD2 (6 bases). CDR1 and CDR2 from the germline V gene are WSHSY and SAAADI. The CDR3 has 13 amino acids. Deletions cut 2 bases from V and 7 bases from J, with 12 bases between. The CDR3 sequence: CASSETGVGEQYV. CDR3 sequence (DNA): TGCGCCAGCAGTGAGACGGGGGTGGGTGAGCAGTACGTC.

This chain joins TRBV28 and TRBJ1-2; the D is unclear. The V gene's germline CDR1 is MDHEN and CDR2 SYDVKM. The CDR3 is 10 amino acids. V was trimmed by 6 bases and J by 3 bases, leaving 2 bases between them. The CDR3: CASRDYGYTF. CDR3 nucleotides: TGTGCCAGCAGGGACTATGGCTACACCTTC.

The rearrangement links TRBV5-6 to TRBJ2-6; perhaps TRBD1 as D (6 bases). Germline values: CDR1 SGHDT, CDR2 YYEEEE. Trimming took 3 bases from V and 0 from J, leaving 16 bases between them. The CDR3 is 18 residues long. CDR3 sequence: CASSSPSGGPSGANVLTF. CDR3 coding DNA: TGTGCCAGCAGCTCCCCGAGTGGGGGCCCCTCTGGGGCCAACGTCCTGACTTTC.

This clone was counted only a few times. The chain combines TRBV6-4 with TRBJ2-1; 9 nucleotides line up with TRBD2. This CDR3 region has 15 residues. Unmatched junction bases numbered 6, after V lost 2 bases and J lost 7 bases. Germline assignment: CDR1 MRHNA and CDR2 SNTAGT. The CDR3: CASSDRAGGRNEQFF. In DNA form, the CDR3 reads TGTGCCAGCAGTGACCGAGCGGGGGGAAGGAATGAGCAGTTCTTC.

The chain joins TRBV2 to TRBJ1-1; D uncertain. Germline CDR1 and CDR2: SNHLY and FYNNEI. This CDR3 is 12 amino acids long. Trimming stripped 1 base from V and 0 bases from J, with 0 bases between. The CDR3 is CASSEVNTEAFF. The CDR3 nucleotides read TGTGCCAGCAGTGAAGTGAACACTGAAGCTTTCTTT.

The CDR3: CASSVSAGAILYF. DNA of the CDR3: TGTGCCAGCAGCGTTAGTGCGGGGGCTATCCTATATTTT. The J gene is TRBJ1-3, the V gene TRBV9, with D perhaps matching TRBD1 (6 bases). This CDR3 is 13 amino acids long. V gave up 2 bases and J gave up 14 bases, with 17 bases separating them. From germline, CDR1 is SGDLS and CDR2 YYNGEE.

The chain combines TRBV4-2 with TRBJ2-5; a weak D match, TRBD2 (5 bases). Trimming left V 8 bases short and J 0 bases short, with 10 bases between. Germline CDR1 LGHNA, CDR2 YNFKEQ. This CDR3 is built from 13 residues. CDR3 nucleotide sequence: TGTGCCAGCTCAAGCGGAAACCAAGAGACCCAGTACTTC. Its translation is CASSSGNQETQYF.

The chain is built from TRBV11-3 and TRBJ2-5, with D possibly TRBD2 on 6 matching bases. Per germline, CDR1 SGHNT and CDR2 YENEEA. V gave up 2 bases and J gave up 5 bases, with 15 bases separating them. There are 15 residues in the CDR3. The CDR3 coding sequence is TGTGCCAGCAGCTTATCGACGGGGGATGGGGAGACCCAGTACTTC. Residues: CASSLSTGDGETQYF.